One and the same sample provided the 32 T cell receptor beta chains below, sequenced in a study of radiotherapy plus CTLA-4 blockade in lung cancer. This table comes from immunoSEQ multiplex PCR, and its TCRdb copy is limited to in-frame clones, with some not included. The data contain some 110,000 clones, approximately 84% of them singletons. The sample consisted of peripheral blood, taken from a patient treated with radiotherapy plus ipilimumab. The source is a human donor with non-small cell lung cancer who had a partial response to radiotherapy plus ipilimumab.

The V and J genes are TRBV5-1 and TRBJ2-3; tentative D call: TRBD2 (5 bases). Germline loops: CDR1 SGHRS, CDR2 YFSETQ. V lost 0 bases and J 1 base, leaving 12 bases between the germline ends. The CDR3 spans 16 residues. The chain's CDR3 is CASSLAPGMGTDTQYF. The CDR3 DNA follows: TGCGCCAGCAGCTTGGCCCCGGGAATGGGCACAGATACGCAGTATTTT. Supplemented by reference TRBV5-1 and TRBJ2-3, the full variable domain reads KAGVTQTPRYLIKTRGQQVTLSCSPISGHRSVSWYQQTPGQGLQFLFEYFSETQRNKGNFPGRFSGRQFSNSRSEMNVSTLELGDSALYLCASSLAPGMGTDTQYFGPGTRLTVL.

This clone was detected only once. The chain combines TRBV7-9 with TRBJ2-2; D is possibly TRBD2 (5 bases). Germline V lookup: CDR1 SEHNR, CDR2 FQNEAQ (reference sequence). The V end was cut by 4 bases, the J end by 0 bases, with 9 bases between. The CDR3 extends over 15 amino acids. The CDR3 reads CASSWGDANTGELFF. The DNA for the CDR3 is TGTGCCAGCAGCTGGGGAGACGCGAACACCGGGGAGCTGTTTTTT.

The chain has TRBV18 and TRBJ2-4, with D tentatively TRBD2 (7 bases). The CDR3 covers 17 residues. The germline gives CDR1 KGHSH, CDR2 LQKENI. Trimming took 4 bases from V and 3 from J, leaving 19 bases between them. CDR3 protein: CASSRYREGKDKNIQYF. DNA for the CDR3: TGTGCCAGCTCACGCTACAGGGAGGGAAAGGACAAAAACATTCAGTACTTC.

This clone has a single count. This is likely a read error, given that the CDR3 carries no conserved phenylalanine or tryptophan at its end. The genes are TRBV19 and TRBJ1-2; the D gene is possibly TRBD1 (5 bases). The CDR3 totals 13 residues. V was trimmed by 7 bases and J by 6 bases, leaving 15 bases between them. CDR1 is LNHDA, CDR2 SQIVND, per germline (reference sequence). The DNA for the CDR3 is TGTGCCAGTACCCAATGGGGGGTGAATGGCTACACCTCC. This gives the protein CASTQWGVNGYTS.

V gene TRBV5-6 combines with J gene TRBJ1-2; D is unclear. The CDR3 is made up of 15 amino acids. Germline CDR1 and CDR2: SGHDT and YYEEEE. Trimming shortened V by 4 bases and J by 4 bases, and 17 bases separated the two germline ends. The CDR3 sequence is CASSNRGAGFYGYTF. The DNA for the CDR3 is TGTGCCAGCAGCAACCGGGGTGCAGGATTCTATGGCTACACCTTC. Based on the CDR3 plus reference TRBV5-6 and TRBJ1-2, the full variable domain is DAGVTQSPTHLIKTRGQQVTLRCSPKSGHDTVSWYQQALGQGPQFIFQYYEEEERQRGNFPDRFSGHQFPNYSSELNVNALLLGDSALYLCASSNRGAGFYGYTFGSGTRLTVV.

The rearrangement joins TRBV2 to TRBJ1-5; TRBD1 is a possible D gene (5 bases). The CDR3 contains 13 residues. Germline V lookup: CDR1 SNHLY, CDR2 FYNNEI. V was trimmed by 6 bases and J by 3 bases, leaving 9 bases between them. CDR3 loop: CASRAGINQPQHF. As DNA, the CDR3 is TGTGCCAGCAGGGCAGGGATCAATCAGCCCCAGCATTTT.

The chain couples TRBV6-5 to TRBJ1-5, with D perhaps matching TRBD1 (5 bases). The CDR3 is 16 amino acids. Per the germline V gene, CDR1 is MNHEY and CDR2 is SVGAGI. Trimming left V 2 bases short and J 0 bases short, with 11 bases between. CDR3 amino acids: CASSYPGHPSNQPQHF. The CDR3 bases are TGTGCCAGCAGTTACCCCGGACACCCTAGCAATCAGCCCCAGCATTTT.

The V call is TRBV6-5, the J call TRBJ1-2; the match to TRBD1 covers 9 bases. The CDR3 contains 14 residues. Looked up from germline, CDR1 is MNHEY and CDR2 is SVGAGI. Trimming at V came to 6 bases and at J to 8 bases, leaving 10 bases not matched to a gene. CDR3 nucleotides: TGTGCCAGCAGGGAAGGGACAGGGTTTGGAGGCTACACCTTC. Its translation is CASREGTGFGGYTF.

On this clone: The junction departs from germline at one end; a sequencing error may be responsible. The chain has TRBV7-9 and TRBJ1-1, with a weak D call TRBD1 (5 bases). This CDR3 comprises 14 residues. CDR1 SEHNR and CDR2 FQNEAQ come from the germline V gene (reference sequence). CDR3 DNA sequence: TGTGCCAGCTCCCCCGGGGGTCTGAACACTGAATCTTTCTTT. It encodes CASSPGGLNTESFF. The complete variable domain, with remaining parts taken from reference TRBV7-9 and TRBJ1-1, reads DTGVSQNPRHKITKRGQNVTFRCDPISEHNRLYWYRQTLGQGPEFLTYFQNEAQLEKSRLLSDRFSAERPKGSFSTLEIQRTEQGDSAMYLCASSPGGLNTESFFGQGTRLTVV.

The rearrangement links TRBV9 to TRBJ1-6; D remains unclear. This CDR3 contains 16 residues. Germline V gene lookup returns CDR1 SGDLS and CDR2 YYNGEE. V gave up 0 bases and J gave up 8 bases, with 15 bases separating them. The CDR3 nucleotides are TGTGCCAGCAGCGTAGAGGTGGCGGGGAATCATTCACCCCTCCACTTT. It translates to CASSVEVAGNHSPLHF.

The chain recombines TRBV12-1 with TRBJ2-7; the table names TRBD1, a call not compared with the DNA. TRBV12-1 is assigned pseudogene status. The CDR3 contains 16 residues. The CDR3, as DNA: TGTGCCAGCAGCTTTGCGTGGACAGCCCAACCCTACGAGCAGTACTTC. Encoded protein: CASSFAWTAQPYEQYF.

V gene TRBV6-5 combines with J gene TRBJ1-4; TRBD1 aligns across 10 bases. This CDR3 contains 14 residues. CDR1 is MNHEY and CDR2 is SVGAGI in the germline V gene. The junction had 4 bases not matched to a gene; V was cut back by 2 bases and J by 10 bases. DNA of the CDR3: TGTGCCAGCAGTTACGAGGACAGGGGGGGAAAACTGTTTTTT. As protein: CASSYEDRGGKLFF.

V is TRBV2 and J is TRBJ1-1; D is possibly TRBD1 (5 bases). Trimming shortened V by 3 bases and J by 2 bases, and 16 bases separated the two germline ends. Germline loops: CDR1 SNHLY, CDR2 FYNNEI. This CDR3 is 16 amino acids long. CDR3 loop: CASSEWGGRANTEAFF. CDR3 in DNA: TGTGCCAGCAGTGAGTGGGGTGGCAGGGCCAACACTGAAGCTTTCTTT.

V gene TRBV25-1 combines with J gene TRBJ1-4; maybe TRBD1 (6 bases). V was clipped by 4 bases and J by 4 bases, with 10 bases between them. The CDR3 spans 14 residues. The V gene's germline CDR1 is MGHDK and CDR2 SYGVNS. The CDR3 spells CASSAGGRNEKLFF. CDR3 DNA: TGTGCCAGCAGTGCGGGGGGGCGTAATGAAAAACTGTTTTTT.

This clone was picked up many times. This CDR3 is also generated by other DNA sequences in the sample. V is TRBV6-1 and J is TRBJ1-1, with 8 bases identical to TRBD1. The CDR3 spans 14 residues. The germline gives CDR1 MNHNS, CDR2 SASEGT. V dropped 1 base and J dropped 3; count of bases not matched to a gene: 1. The CDR3 region is CASSEDRGDTEAFF. In DNA, the CDR3 is TGTGCCAGCAGTGAAGACAGGGGGGACACTGAAGCTTTCTTT.

The CDR3 spells CASRPSFGGQGSPVAKNIQYF. The CDR3 nucleotides read TGTGCCAGCAGACCCTCGTTTGGGGGACAGGGTAGTCCCGTAGCCAAAAACATTCAGTACTTC. J is TRBJ2-4 and V is TRBV27, with 9 bases that match TRBD1. This CDR3 has 21 amino acids. J was trimmed by 0 bases and V by 6 bases; bases with no gene match: 21. CDR1 and CDR2 (germline): MNHEY, SMNVEV (reference sequence).

This chain uses TRBV2 with TRBJ1-2; D uncertain. V was pared by 4 bases and J by 8 bases, with 14 bases between. The germline gives CDR1 SNHLY, CDR2 FYNNEI. The CDR3 consists of 13 residues. The CDR3 spells CASSVTAAWGYTF. The CDR3 DNA follows: TGTGCCAGCAGTGTAACTGCTGCGTGGGGCTACACCTTC.

This sequence joins TRBV9 and TRBJ2-3; perhaps TRBD2 as D (6 bases). With 2 bases removed from V and 3 bases from J, the gap between germline ends came to 10 bases. CDR3 length: 14 residues. Germline V lookup: CDR1 SGDLS, CDR2 YYNGEE. The CDR3 is CASSVGDSTDTQYF. CDR3 DNA sequence: TGTGCCAGCAGCGTGGGGGACTCGACAGATACGCAGTATTTT.

Here the CDR3 reads CAWGLAGNTGELFF. CDR3 in DNA: TGTGCCTGGGGTCTAGCGGGGAACACCGGGGAGCTGTTTTTT. The genes are TRBV30 and TRBJ2-2, with 8 nucleotides matching TRBD2. Germline V gives CDR1 GTSNPN, CDR2 SVGIG (reference sequence). CDR3 length: 14 amino acids. V gave up 5 bases and J gave up 1 base; unmatched junction bases: 3.

The chain has TRBV15 and TRBJ1-2, with D possibly TRBD1 on 6 matching bases. The V gene's germline CDR1 is LNHNV and CDR2 YYDKDF (reference sequence). Trimming took 4 bases from V and 2 from J, leaving 8 bases between them. CDR3 length: 13 residues. Here the CDR3 reads CATSIDRNYGYTF. In DNA form, the CDR3 reads TGTGCCACCAGCATAGACAGGAACTATGGCTACACCTTC.

The rearrangement links TRBV28 to TRBJ2-7; tentative D call: TRBD1 (5 bases). Per germline, CDR1 MDHEN and CDR2 SYDVKM. This CDR3 comprises 15 residues. Trimming shortened V by 3 bases and J by 0 bases, and 12 bases separated the two germline ends. CDR3 region: CASSFTSGPSYEQYF. Written as DNA, the CDR3 is TGTGCCAGCAGTTTTACTTCAGGGCCCTCCTACGAGCAGTACTTC.

In its sample, this clone was seen a few times. V usage is TRBV6-5 and J usage is TRBJ2-4, with 8 bases aligning to TRBD1. V trimming: 4 bases; J trimming: 6 bases; junction bases outside the gene matches: 5. Looked up from germline, CDR1 is MNHEY and CDR2 is SVGAGI. The CDR3 extends over 14 amino acids. CDR3 DNA sequence: TGTGCCAGCAGTTTATTACAGGGGGTAAACATTCAGTACTTC. It yields the protein CASSLLQGVNIQYF.

The rearrangement links TRBV21-1 to TRBJ2-7; TRBD1 was called by the table and not checked on the DNA. TRBV21-1 is described as a pseudogene. The CDR3 contains 15 residues. CDR3: CASSRVRDTCYEQYV. CDR3 nucleotide sequence: TGTGCCAGCAGTCGAGTCCGGGACACATGCTACGAGCAGTACGTC.

The rearrangement joins TRBV27 to TRBJ2-2; D may be TRBD1 (5 bases). The CDR3 is made up of 13 amino acids. Trimming left V 5 bases short and J 5 bases short, with 9 bases between. Germline CDR1 MNHEY, CDR2 SMNVEV (reference sequence). The CDR3 loop is CASSLQGTGELFF. CDR3 sequence (DNA): TGTGCCAGCAGTCTTCAGGGAACCGGGGAGCTGTTTTTT.

This clone has a handful of counts. The rearrangement uses TRBV5-1 and TRBJ2-1, with a possible D match to TRBD2 (5 bases). The germline CDR1 and CDR2 sequences are SGHRS and YFSETQ. The CDR3 consists of 16 residues. The V and J ends lost 1 base and 0 bases respectively, with 11 bases between them. The CDR3 nucleotides are TGCGCCAGCAGCTTGATGTCGACTAACTCCTACAATGAGCAGTTCTTC. Translating gives CASSLMSTNSYNEQFF.

The genes are TRBV7-6 and TRBJ2-7; TRBD2 might be the D (5 bases). V dropped 1 base and J dropped 7 bases, with 17 bases sitting between them. The germline V gene encodes CDR1 SGHVS and CDR2 FNYEAQ. The CDR3 is made up of 15 amino acids. The CDR3 sequence: CASSLEAGLSGEQYV. The CDR3 coding sequence is TGTGCCAGCAGCTTAGAGGCTGGCCTATCGGGGGAGCAGTACGTC.

V and J are TRBV10-3 and TRBJ2-1; 8 positions match TRBD2. The germline V gene encodes CDR1 ENHRY and CDR2 SYGVKD. The V gene end was trimmed by 3 bases and the J gene end by 3 bases; junction bases not matched to a gene: 7. CDR3 length: 16 amino acids. The CDR3 spells CAISDLGGRLYNEQFF. For the CDR3, the DNA is TGTGCCATCAGTGATCTCGGCGGGAGGCTCTACAATGAGCAGTTCTTC.

V gene TRBV28 combines with J gene TRBJ2-7, with 10 bases fitting TRBD1. The V segment lost 5 bases and the J segment 1 base; nucleotides outside the gene matches: 11. Germline CDR1 reads MDHEN; CDR2 reads SYDVKM. CDR3 length equals 17 residues. The CDR3 DNA follows: TGTGCCAGCAGTCGGGGTCCTGGGACAGGGGTGTCCTACGAGCAGTACTTC. Translated: CASSRGPGTGVSYEQYF.

The chain is built from TRBV7-2 and TRBJ2-7, with D possibly being TRBD2 (5 bases). The CDR3 has 16 residues. Trimming cost V 4 bases and J 0 bases, with 16 bases left between them. Germline values: CDR1 SGHTA, CDR2 FQGNSA. The CDR3 region is CASSSTRPGSSYEQYV. CDR3 nucleotides: TGTGCCAGCAGCTCCACGCGCCCGGGGAGCTCCTACGAGCAGTACGTC.

The chain joins TRBV28 to TRBJ2-7, with a tentative D call TRBD2 (5 bases). The CDR3 covers 15 residues. CDR1 and CDR2 (germline): MDHEN, SYDVKM. Trimming cost V 4 bases and J 5 bases, with 18 bases left between them. This chain's CDR3 is CASSSRSGLLHEQYF. CDR3 nucleotides: TGTGCCAGCAGTTCGCGGAGCGGACTGCTCCACGAGCAGTACTTC.

This chain links TRBV14 with TRBJ1-1, with D perhaps matching TRBD1 (6 bases). Trimming removed 6 bases from V and 1 base from J, with 15 bases in between. Germline values: CDR1 SGHDN, CDR2 FVKESK. This CDR3 has 15 amino acids. In DNA, the CDR3 is TGTGCCAGCAGATTGACGCCGGGACAGAACACTGAAGCTTTCTTT. Translated: CASRLTPGQNTEAFF.

Of note for this clone: This same CDR3 is encoded by further DNA sequences in the sample. V and J are TRBV7-2 and TRBJ2-1; 13 bases agree with TRBD2. CDR1 and CDR2 from the germline V gene are SGHTA and FQGNSA. V gave up 6 bases and J gave up 8 bases; unmatched junction bases: 4. This CDR3 has 14 amino acids. CDR3 sequence: CASSPTSGRYEQFF. In DNA form, the CDR3 reads TGTGCCAGCAGTCCGACTAGCGGGAGGTATGAGCAGTTCTTC. Full variable domain (missing parts from reference TRBV7-2 and TRBJ2-1): GAGVSQSPSNKVTEKGKDVELRCDPISGHTALYWYRQSLGQGLEFLIYFQGNSAPDKSGLPSDRFSAERTGGSVSTLTIQRTQQEDSAVYLCASSPTSGRYEQFFGPGTRLTVL.